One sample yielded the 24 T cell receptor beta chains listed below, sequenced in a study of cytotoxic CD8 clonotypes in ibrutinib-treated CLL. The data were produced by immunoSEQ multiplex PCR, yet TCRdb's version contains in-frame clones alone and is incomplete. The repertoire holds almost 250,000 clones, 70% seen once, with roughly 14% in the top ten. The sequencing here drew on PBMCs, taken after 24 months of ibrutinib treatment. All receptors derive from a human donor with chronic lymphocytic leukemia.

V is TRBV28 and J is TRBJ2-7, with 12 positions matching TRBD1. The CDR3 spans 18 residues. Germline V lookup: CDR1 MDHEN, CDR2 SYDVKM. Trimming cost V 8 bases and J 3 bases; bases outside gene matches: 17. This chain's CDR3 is CASLGGTGGLYSDYEQYF. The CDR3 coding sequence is TGTGCCAGCCTGGGCGGGACAGGGGGCCTCTACTCCGACTACGAGCAGTACTTC.

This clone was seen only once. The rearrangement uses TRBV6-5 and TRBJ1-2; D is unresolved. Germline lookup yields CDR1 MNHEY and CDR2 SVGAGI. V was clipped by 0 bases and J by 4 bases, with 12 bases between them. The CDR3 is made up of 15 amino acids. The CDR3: CASSYSSGSGYGYTF. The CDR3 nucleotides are TGTGCCAGCAGTTACTCGAGCGGATCTGGCTATGGCTACACCTTC.

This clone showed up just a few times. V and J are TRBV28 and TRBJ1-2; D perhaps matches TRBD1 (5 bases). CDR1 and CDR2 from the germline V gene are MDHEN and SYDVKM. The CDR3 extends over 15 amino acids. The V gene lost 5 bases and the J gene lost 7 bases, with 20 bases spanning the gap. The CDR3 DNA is TGTGCCAGCAGTCCTCCTCGGGTGTGGGGCGCTGGCTACACCTTC. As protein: CASSPPRVWGAGYTF.

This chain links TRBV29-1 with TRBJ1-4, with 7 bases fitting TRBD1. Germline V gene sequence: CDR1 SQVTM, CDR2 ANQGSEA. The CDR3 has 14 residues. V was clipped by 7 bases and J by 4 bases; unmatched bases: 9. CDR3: CSAIRQGFNEKLFF. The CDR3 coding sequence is TGCAGCGCTATCCGACAGGGATTTAATGAAAAACTGTTTTTT.

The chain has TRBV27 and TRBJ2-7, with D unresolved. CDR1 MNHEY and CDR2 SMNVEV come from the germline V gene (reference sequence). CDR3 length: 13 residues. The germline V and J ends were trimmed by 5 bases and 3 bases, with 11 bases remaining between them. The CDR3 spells CASSPGLNYEQYF. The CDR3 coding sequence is TGTGCCAGCAGTCCCGGCCTGAACTACGAGCAGTACTTC.

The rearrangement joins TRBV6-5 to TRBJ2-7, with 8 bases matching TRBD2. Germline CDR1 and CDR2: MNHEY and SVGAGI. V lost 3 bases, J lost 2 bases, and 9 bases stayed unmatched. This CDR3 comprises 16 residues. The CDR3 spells CASSYSPSGSPYEQYF. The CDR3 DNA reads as TGTGCCAGCAGTTATTCCCCTAGCGGGTCTCCCTACGAGCAGTACTTC.

CDR3 nucleotide sequence: TGTGCCAGCAGCTTGGCCGGCCCGGGACCCGAGACTAGCAACACTGAAGCTTTCTTT. This codes for CASSLAGPGPETSNTEAFF. The chain employs TRBV7-9 and TRBJ1-1; D is perhaps TRBD1 (5 bases). Between the trimmed V and J ends, which lost 3 bases and 2 bases, there was a span of 25 bases. This CDR3 is built from 19 residues. Germline V CDR1 and CDR2: SEHNR, FQNEAQ (reference sequence).

The CDR3 spells CATSRGPTPQAETQYF. The DNA of the CDR3 is TGTGCCACCAGCAGAGGCCCGACGCCCCAGGCGGAGACCCAGTACTTC. The chain recombines TRBV15 with TRBJ2-5; D is undetermined. Trimming took off 1 base at V and 5 bases at J, with 17 bases between the two ends. The CDR3 is 16 residues long. Germline V gene lookup returns CDR1 LNHNV and CDR2 YYDKDF (reference sequence). The full variable domain, its missing parts supplied by reference TRBV15 and TRBJ2-5, is DAMVIQNPRYQVTQFGKPVTLSCSQTLNHNVMYWYQQKSSQAPKLLFHYYDKDFNNEADTPDNFQSRRPNTSFCFLDIRSPGLGDTAMYLCATSRGPTPQAETQYFGPGTRLLVL.

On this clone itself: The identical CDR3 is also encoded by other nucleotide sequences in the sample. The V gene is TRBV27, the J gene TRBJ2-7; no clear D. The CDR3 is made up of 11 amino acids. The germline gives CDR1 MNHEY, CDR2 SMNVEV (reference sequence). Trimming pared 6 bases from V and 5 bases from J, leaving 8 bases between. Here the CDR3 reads CASSQAHEQYF. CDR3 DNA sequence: TGTGCCAGCAGCCAGGCCCACGAGCAGTACTTC.

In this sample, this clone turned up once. This CDR3 is CASIGEGTYNEQFF. The DNA of the CDR3 is TGCGCCAGCATTGGAGAGGGGACCTACAATGAGCAGTTCTTC. The rearrangement links TRBV4-1 to TRBJ2-1; D is possibly TRBD1 or TRBD2 (5 bases each). Trimming left V 7 bases short and J 2 bases short, with 12 bases between. This CDR3 has 14 residues. From germline, CDR1 is MGHRA and CDR2 YSYEKL.

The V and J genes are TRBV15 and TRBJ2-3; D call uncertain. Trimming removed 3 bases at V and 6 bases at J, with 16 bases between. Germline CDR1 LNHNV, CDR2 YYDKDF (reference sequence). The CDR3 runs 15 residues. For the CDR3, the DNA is TGTGCCACCAGCAGTCAGGACCGGGCGCGGGATACGCAGTATTTT. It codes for CATSSQDRARDTQYF.

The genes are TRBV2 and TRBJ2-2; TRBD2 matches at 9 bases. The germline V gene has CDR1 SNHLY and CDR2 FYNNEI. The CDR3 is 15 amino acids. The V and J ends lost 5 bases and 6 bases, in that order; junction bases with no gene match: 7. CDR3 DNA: TGTGCCAGCAGTCCGACGGGACTAGCTTCCGGGGAGCTGTTTTTT. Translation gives CASSPTGLASGELFF.

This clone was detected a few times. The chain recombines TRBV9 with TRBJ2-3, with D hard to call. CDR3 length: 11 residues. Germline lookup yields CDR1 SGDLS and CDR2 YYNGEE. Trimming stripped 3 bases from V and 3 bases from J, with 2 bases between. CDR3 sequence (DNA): TGTGCCAGCAGCGAAACAGATACGCAGTATTTT. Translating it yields CASSETDTQYF.

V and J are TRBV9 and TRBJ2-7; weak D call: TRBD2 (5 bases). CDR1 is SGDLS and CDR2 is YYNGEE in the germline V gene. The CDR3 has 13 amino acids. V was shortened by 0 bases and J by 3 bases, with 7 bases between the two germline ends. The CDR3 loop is CASSVASNYEQYF. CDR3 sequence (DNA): TGTGCCAGCAGCGTAGCTAGCAACTACGAGCAGTACTTC.

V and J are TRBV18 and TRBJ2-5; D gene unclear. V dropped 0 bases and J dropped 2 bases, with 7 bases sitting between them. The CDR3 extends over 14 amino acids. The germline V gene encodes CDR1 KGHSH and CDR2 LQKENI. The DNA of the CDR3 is TGTGCCAGCTCACCACCGTCAGCACAAGAGACCCAGTACTTC. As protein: CASSPPSAQETQYF.

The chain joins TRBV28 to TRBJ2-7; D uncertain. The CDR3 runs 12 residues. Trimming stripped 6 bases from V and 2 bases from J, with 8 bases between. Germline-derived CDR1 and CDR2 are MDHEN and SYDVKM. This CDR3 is CASSTFTYEQYF. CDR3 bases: TGTGCCAGCAGCACTTTTACCTACGAGCAGTACTTC.

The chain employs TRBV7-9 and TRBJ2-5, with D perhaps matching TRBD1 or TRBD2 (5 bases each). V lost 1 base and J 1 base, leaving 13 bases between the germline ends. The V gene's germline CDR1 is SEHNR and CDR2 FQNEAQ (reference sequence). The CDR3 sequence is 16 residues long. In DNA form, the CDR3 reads TGTGCCAGCAGCTTAGACCCGGGACGCTTCCAAGAGACCCAGTACTTC. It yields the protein CASSLDPGRFQETQYF.

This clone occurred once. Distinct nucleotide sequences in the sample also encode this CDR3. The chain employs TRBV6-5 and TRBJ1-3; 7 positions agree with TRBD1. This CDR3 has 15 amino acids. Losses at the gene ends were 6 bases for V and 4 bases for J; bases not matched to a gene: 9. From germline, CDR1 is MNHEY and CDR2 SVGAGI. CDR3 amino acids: CASSRQGLEGNTIYF. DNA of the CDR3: TGTGCCAGCAGCCGACAGGGCCTGGAAGGAAACACCATATATTTT.

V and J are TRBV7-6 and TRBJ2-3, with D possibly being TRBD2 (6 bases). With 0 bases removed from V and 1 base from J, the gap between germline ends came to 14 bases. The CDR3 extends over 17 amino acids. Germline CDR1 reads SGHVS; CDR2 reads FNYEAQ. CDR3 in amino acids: CASSLASGTGGTDTQYF. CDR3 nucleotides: TGTGCCAGCAGCTTAGCTAGCGGAACGGGGGGCACAGATACGCAGTATTTT.

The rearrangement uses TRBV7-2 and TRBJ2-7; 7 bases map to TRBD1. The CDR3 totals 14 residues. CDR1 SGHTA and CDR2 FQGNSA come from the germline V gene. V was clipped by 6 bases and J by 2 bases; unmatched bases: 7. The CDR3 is CASSSRQGPYEQYF. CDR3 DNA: TGTGCCAGCAGTTCTAGACAGGGTCCCTACGAGCAGTACTTC.

CDR3 loop: CASSGRDRRGEQFF. The CDR3 DNA is TGTGCCAGCAGCGGCCGGGACAGGCGAGGTGAGCAGTTCTTC. This rearrangement joins TRBV7-2 to TRBJ2-1; 8 nucleotides align to TRBD1. The CDR3 covers 14 residues. Germline V gene data show CDR1 as SGHTA and CDR2 as FQGNSA. V shed 5 bases and J 9 bases; nucleotides not matched to a gene: 9. The variable domain in full, completed from reference TRBV7-2 and TRBJ2-1, reads GAGVSQSPSNKVTEKGKDVELRCDPISGHTALYWYRQSLGQGLEFLIYFQGNSAPDKSGLPSDRFSAERTGGSVSTLTIQRTQQEDSAVYLCASSGRDRRGEQFFGPGTRLTVL.

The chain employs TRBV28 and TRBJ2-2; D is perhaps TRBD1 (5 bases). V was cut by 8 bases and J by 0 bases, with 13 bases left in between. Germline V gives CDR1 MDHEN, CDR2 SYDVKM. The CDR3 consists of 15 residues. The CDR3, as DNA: TGTGCCAGCGAAGTGGACACCACGAACACCGGGGAGCTGTTTTTT. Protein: CASEVDTTNTGELFF.

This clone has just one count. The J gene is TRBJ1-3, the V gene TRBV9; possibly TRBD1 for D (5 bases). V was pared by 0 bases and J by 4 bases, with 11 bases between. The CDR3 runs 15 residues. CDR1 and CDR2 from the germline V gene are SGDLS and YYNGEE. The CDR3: CASSVEGFQGNTIYF. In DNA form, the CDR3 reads TGTGCCAGCAGCGTAGAGGGGTTTCAAGGAAACACCATATATTTT.

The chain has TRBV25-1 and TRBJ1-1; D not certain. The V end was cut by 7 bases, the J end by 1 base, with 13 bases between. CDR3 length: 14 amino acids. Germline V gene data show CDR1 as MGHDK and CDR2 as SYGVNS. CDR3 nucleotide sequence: TGTGCCAGCAAACCGCCTGGAGGGAACACTGAAGCTTTCTTT. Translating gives CASKPPGGNTEAFF.